These 21 T cell receptor beta chains were all obtained from the same sample, sequenced in a study of blood T cell repertoires in COVID-19. The data were produced by immunoSEQ multiplex PCR, yet TCRdb's version contains in-frame clones alone and is incomplete. This sample has about 170,000 clones, with more than 75% found just once. Sequenced input: peripheral blood. The receptors stem from a man aged 45-65 years who had recovered from COVID-19.

The chain links TRBV6-2 or TRBV6-3 to TRBJ2-3; 13 bases are shared with TRBD2. J gave up 3 bases and V 2 bases, and 8 bases lay outside the gene matches. Germline-derived CDR1 and CDR2 are MNHEY and SVGEGT. This CDR3 contains 18 residues. The CDR3 sequence is CASSYPETSGRLTDTQYF. The DNA of the CDR3 is TGTGCCAGCAGTTACCCCGAGACTAGCGGGAGGCTGACAGATACGCAGTATTTT.

V is TRBV7-9 and J is TRBJ1-4, with 7 bases that match TRBD1. This CDR3 region has 15 residues. In germline, CDR1 is SEHNR, CDR2 FQNEAQ (reference sequence). The V and J ends lost 1 base and 5 bases, in that order; junction bases with no gene match: 4. The CDR3 protein is CASSLDRGENEKLFF. The DNA of the CDR3 is TGTGCCAGCAGCTTAGACAGGGGAGAAAATGAAAAACTGTTTTTT.

This clone was seen a handful of times. The CDR3 here is CATGPQGGYGYTF. The CDR3 DNA sequence: TGTGCCACCGGCCCCCAGGGTGGCTATGGCTACACCTTC. This rearrangement joins TRBV27 to TRBJ1-2; D may be TRBD1 (5 bases). In germline, CDR1 is MNHEY, CDR2 SMNVEV (reference sequence). Trimming took off 10 bases at V and 4 bases at J, with 16 bases between the two ends. CDR3 length: 13 residues.

J is TRBJ2-3 and V is TRBV18; D gene uncertain. The germline CDR1 and CDR2 sequences are KGHSH and LQKENI. The germline V and J ends were trimmed by 6 bases and 0 bases, with 13 bases remaining between them. The CDR3 has 15 residues. As DNA, the CDR3 is TGTGCCAGCTCCCCTCTGAGGTCTAGCACAGATACGCAGTATTTT. Residues: CASSPLRSSTDTQYF.

The chain couples TRBV4-3 to TRBJ1-1; possibly TRBD1 for D (5 bases). CDR1 LGHNA and CDR2 YSLEER come from the germline V gene. This CDR3 spans 13 amino acids. Trimming cost V 0 bases and J 11 bases, with 13 bases left between them. CDR3 sequence reads: CASSQDLGGEAFF. CDR3 in DNA: TGCGCCAGCAGCCAAGATCTGGGGGGGGAGGCTTTCTTT.

The genes are TRBV7-8 and TRBJ1-2; weak D call: TRBD1 (5 bases). Trimming took off 1 base at V and 5 bases at J, with 14 bases between the two ends. The CDR3 consists of 15 residues. Germline V lookup: CDR1 SGHVS, CDR2 FQNEAQ. The CDR3 DNA follows: TGTGCCAGCAGCTTAGGGGGCAGGGTGGGGTATGGCTACACCTTC. It specifies CASSLGGRVGYGYTF.

The rearrangement uses TRBV11-2 and TRBJ2-3; TRBD2 matches 10 bases. The CDR3 contains 16 residues. Germline CDR1 SGHAT, CDR2 FQNNGV. The V and J ends lost 4 bases and 0 bases, in that order; junction bases with no gene match: 4. The CDR3 loop is CASSSSGGTSTDTQYF. The CDR3 bases are TGTGCCAGCAGCTCTAGCGGGGGAACTAGCACAGATACGCAGTATTTT. Complete variable domain (other parts from reference TRBV11-2 and TRBJ2-3): EAGVAQSPRYKIIEKRQSVAFWCNPISGHATLYWYQQILGQGPKLLIQFQNNGVVDDSQLPKDRFSAERLKGVDSTLKIQPAKLEDSAVYLCASSSSGGTSTDTQYFGPGTRLTVL.

The CDR3 protein is CATKVALTGTKLFF. Written as DNA, the CDR3 is TGTGCCACTAAAGTGGCCCTAACAGGGACAAAACTGTTTTTT. The chain joins TRBV3-1 (or the pseudogene TRBV3-2) to TRBJ1-4; D is perhaps TRBD1 (6 bases). Trimming stripped 10 bases from V and 10 bases from J, with 22 bases between. The germline V gene has CDR1 LGHDT and CDR2 YNNKEL (reference sequence). This CDR3 is built from 14 residues.

This chain connects TRBV9 to TRBJ1-5; D might be TRBD1 (6 bases). The CDR3 is made up of 14 amino acids. V was trimmed by 7 bases and J by 4 bases, leaving 15 bases between them. The germline V gene has CDR1 SGDLS and CDR2 YYNGEE. The CDR3, as DNA: TGTGCCAGCGGGGCGGGGGGCAGAAATCAGCCCCAGCATTTT. Its protein product is CASGAGGRNQPQHF.

The rearrangement uses TRBV5-1 and TRBJ1-2; 7 nucleotides match TRBD1. Germline assignment: CDR1 SGHRS and CDR2 YFSETQ. This CDR3 comprises 15 residues. The V gene end was trimmed by 4 bases and the J gene end by 6 bases; junction bases not matched to a gene: 12. The CDR3 loop is CASSPREGGANGYTF. The CDR3 DNA is TGCGCCAGCAGCCCCCGTGAAGGGGGCGCGAATGGCTACACCTTC.

CDR3 coding DNA: TGTGCCAGCAGTTACACCCCGGGCTACGAGCAGTACTTC. Translation gives CASSYTPGYEQYF. The chain couples TRBV6-5 to TRBJ2-7; D is unclear. The V gene lost 2 bases and the J gene lost 3 bases, with 8 bases spanning the gap. The germline CDR1 and CDR2 sequences are MNHEY and SVGAGI. The CDR3 has 13 residues.

V is TRBV7-2 and J is TRBJ2-7, with TRBD2 identical over 8 bases. Unmatched junction bases numbered 6, after V lost 5 bases and J lost 0 bases. The CDR3 sequence is 15 residues long. Germline V lookup: CDR1 SGHTA, CDR2 FQGNSA. CDR3 sequence: CASSVSGMSSYEQYF. CDR3 nucleotide sequence: TGTGCCAGCAGCGTTAGCGGGATGAGCTCCTACGAGCAGTACTTC.

The chain links TRBV6-9 to TRBJ1-5; D unclear. The germline gives CDR1 MNHGY, CDR2 SVAAGI. The CDR3 covers 10 residues. Trimming left V 10 bases short and J 4 bases short, with 5 bases between. CDR3 coding DNA: TGTGCCACCCTAAATCAGCCCCAGCATTTT. Translating gives CATLNQPQHF.

This clone has a handful of counts. The J gene is TRBJ2-7, the V gene TRBV4-1, with D unresolved. The CDR3 spans 14 residues. V lost 1 base and J 2 bases, leaving 9 bases between the germline ends. The germline CDR1 and CDR2 sequences are MGHRA and YSYEKL. CDR3 coding DNA: TGCGCCAGCAGCCAAGTGGTGAAGCCCTACGAGCAGTACTTC. Residues: CASSQVVKPYEQYF.

A few counts support this clone. Here the CDR3 reads CASSGAGYYEQYF. The CDR3 DNA sequence: TGCGCCAGCAGTGGAGCAGGGTACTACGAGCAGTACTTC. The rearrangement joins TRBV10-1 to TRBJ2-7; D possibly corresponds to TRBD1 (5 bases). The germline V and J ends were trimmed by 4 bases and 3 bases, with 10 bases remaining between them. This CDR3 has 13 residues. Germline V CDR1 and CDR2: WNHNN, SYGVQD (reference sequence).

This rearrangement joins TRBV7-3 to TRBJ2-1; no reliable D call. The CDR3 is 13 residues long. Germline CDR1 is SGHTA and CDR2 is FQGTGA. V was trimmed by 2 bases and J by 9 bases, leaving 11 bases between them. The CDR3 bases are TGTGCCAGCAGCTTAGGTCAGAACATTGAGCAGTTCTTC. Translation: CASSLGQNIEQFF.

The rearrangement joins TRBV3-1 (or the pseudogene TRBV3-2) to TRBJ1-4; D is undetermined. The CDR3 is 14 residues long. Deletions cut 1 base from V and 8 bases from J, with 11 bases between. The V gene's germline CDR1 is LGHDT and CDR2 YNNKEL (reference sequence). The CDR3 bases are TGTGCCAGCAGCCAAGCTCCCTCAGCGGAAAAACTGTTTTTT. Translating it yields CASSQAPSAEKLFF.

This rearrangement joins TRBV15 to TRBJ1-2; D is uncertain. Trimming cost V 5 bases and J 1 base, with 8 bases left between them. CDR3 size: 13 residues. From germline, CDR1 is LNHNV and CDR2 YYDKDF (reference sequence). In DNA form, the CDR3 reads TGTGCCACCAGCTTGACTGATAACTATGGCTACACCTTC. This gives the protein CATSLTDNYGYTF.

A single count supports this clone. CDR3 DNA: TGTGCCAGCAGTCCATCCGGGACAGGGTATGGCTACACCTTC. It codes for CASSPSGTGYGYTF. This sequence joins TRBV27 and TRBJ1-2; 9 bases line up with TRBD1. The CDR3 extends over 14 amino acids. The J segment lost 5 bases and the V segment lost 5 bases, leaving 6 bases of the junction unmatched. CDR1 is MNHEY, CDR2 SMNVEV, per germline (reference sequence).

The V gene is TRBV18, the J gene TRBJ1-1; TRBD1 is a possible D gene (5 bases). The CDR3 loop spans 17 amino acids. Between the trimmed V and J ends, which lost 3 bases and 4 bases, there was a span of 21 bases. Germline V lookup: CDR1 KGHSH, CDR2 LQKENI. The CDR3 bases are TGTGCCAGCTCACCCCTCGGTCAGGGCCTCTTGGGCACTGAAGCTTTCTTT. This gives the protein CASSPLGQGLLGTEAFF.

The rearrangement uses TRBV19 and TRBJ2-3, with a weak D call TRBD1 (5 bases). CDR1 is LNHDA, CDR2 SQIVND, per germline (reference sequence). Deletions cut 3 bases from V and 2 bases from J, with 12 bases between. CDR3 length: 15 amino acids. Here the CDR3 DNA reads TGTGCCAGTAGTATTTCGAAAGGGGCCACAGATACGCAGTATTTT. It is translated as CASSISKGATDTQYF.